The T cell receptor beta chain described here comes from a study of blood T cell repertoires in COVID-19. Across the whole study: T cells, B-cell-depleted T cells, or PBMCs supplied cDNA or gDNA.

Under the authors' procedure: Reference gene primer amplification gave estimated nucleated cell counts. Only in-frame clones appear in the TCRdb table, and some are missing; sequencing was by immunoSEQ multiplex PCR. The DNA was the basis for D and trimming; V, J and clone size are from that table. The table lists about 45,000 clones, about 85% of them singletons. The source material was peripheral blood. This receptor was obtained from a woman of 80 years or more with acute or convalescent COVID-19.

CDR3 region: CASSLEEGGVHTDTQYF. CDR3 in DNA: TGTGCCAGCAGCTTAGAAGAGGGAGGGGTACATACAGATACGCAGTATTTT. The V and J genes are TRBV7-6 and TRBJ2-3, with 7 bases fitting TRBD2. The V gene end was trimmed by 1 base and the J gene end by 3 bases; junction bases not matched to a gene: 10. The germline gives CDR1 SGHVS, CDR2 FNYEAQ. There are 17 residues in the CDR3.